A selection of T cell receptor beta chains follows, all from one sample in a study of early T cells in non-severe SARS-CoV-2 infection. Each CDR3 protein is one row after TCRdb ran MiXCR on the 5' RACE reads. Altogether about 49,000 distinct CDR3 sequences are present, around 11% being singletons, with the ten largest covering more than 9%. The sample comprised whole blood. The receptors come from an adult who was a healthcare worker with PCR-confirmed SARS-CoV-2 infection or an uninfected control (not recorded which). Each CDR3 is given with its conserved first and last residue. D genes are given only for firm matches. For some rows the clone size is stated as once, few or many, or as a class when expanded; others skip it.

D gene	V gene	J gene	clone size	CDR3 protein	CDR3 DNA
.	TRBV6-2/TRBV6-3	TRBJ1-1	few	CASSYVGGGRTEAFF	TGTGCCAGCAGTTACGTTGGCGGGGGTCGAACTGAAGCTTTCTTT
.	TRBV29-1	TRBJ2-1	few	CSGGRLGTHYNEQFF	TGCAGCGGGGGGCGGCTCGGGACTCACTACAATGAGCAGTTCTTC
TRBD2	TRBV4-2	TRBJ2-1	.	CASSTRLAGISYNEQFF	TGTGCCAGCAGCACCCGACTAGCGGGGATCAGTTACAATGAGCAGTTCTTC
.	TRBV3-1	TRBJ2-1	few	CASSKGTPSYNEQFF	TGTGCCAGCAGCAAGGGGACTCCCTCCTACAATGAGCAGTTCTTC
.	TRBV28	TRBJ1-3	many	CASSLVRGKGNTIYF	TGTGCCAGCAGTTTAGTCAGGGGAAAGGGAAACACCATATATTTT
.	TRBV7-3	TRBJ1-1	many	CASSLFGDTEAFF	TGTGCCAGCAGCTTATTCGGTGACACTGAAGCTTTCTTT
TRBD2	TRBV7-8	TRBJ2-1	many	CASSTPTSGRFYNEQFF	TGTGCCAGCAGCACCCCCACTAGCGGGAGGTTCTACAATGAGCAGTTCTTC
TRBD2	TRBV7-2	TRBJ2-7	many	CASSLVSGGTYEQYF	TGTGCCAGCAGCTTAGTTAGCGGGGGAACCTACGAGCAGTACTTC
.	TRBV11-2	TRBJ2-5	many	CASSFQGGGTQYF	TGTGCCAGCAGCTTCCAGGGTGGTGGGACCCAGTACTTC
.	TRBV5-5	TRBJ1-1	many	CASRSHGYTEAFF	TGTGCCAGCCGCTCACATGGATACACTGAAGCTTTCTTT
.	TRBV7-7	TRBJ2-7	many	CASSLRDGMMYEQYF	TGTGCTAGCAGCCTCCGTGATGGGATGATGTACGAGCAGTACTTC
TRBD1	TRBV25-1	TRBJ2-7	many	CASAGQGTHEQYF	TGTGCCAGCGCGGGACAGGGGACCCACGAGCAGTACTTC
.	TRBV28	TRBJ2-7	.	CASKTRRSYEQYF	TGTGCCAGCAAAACTAGGCGCTCCTACGAGCAGTACTTC
.	TRBV7-2	TRBJ1-3	few	CASRTGPSGNTIYF	TGTGCCAGCAGGACCGGCCCCTCTGGAAACACCATATATTTT
TRBD2	TRBV4-2	TRBJ2-1	many	CASSQDGTGGQRGQFF	TGTGCCAGCAGCCAAGACGGGACGGGAGGGCAAAGGGGGCAGTTCTTC
.	TRBV30	TRBJ2-6	many	CAWRTAGANVLTF	TGTGCCTGGAGGACTGCTGGGGCCAACGTCCTGACTTTC
.	TRBV7-3	TRBJ2-3	few	CASTPTGASGPDTQYF	TGTGCCAGCACCCCTACCGGGGCTTCGGGACCAGATACGCAGTATTTT
.	TRBV7-8	TRBJ2-7	.	CASSARGYYEQYF	TGTGCCAGCAGCGCCCGAGGGTACTACGAGCAGTACTTC
.	TRBV20-1	TRBJ1-2	many	CSVGDRGYTF	TGCAGTGTGGGGGATCGTGGCTACACCTTC
.	TRBV12-3/TRBV12-4	TRBJ2-7	.	CASSFEGFYEQYF	TGTGCCAGCAGTTTCGAGGGATTCTACGAGCAGTACTTC
TRBD1	TRBV3-1	TRBJ2-7	many	CASSPTGYEQYF	TGTGCCAGCAGCCCGACAGGGTACGAGCAGTACTTC
TRBD2	TRBV4-3	TRBJ2-3	many	CASSQREGTDTQYF	TGCGCCAGCAGCCAGCGGGAGGGTACAGATACGCAGTATTTT
.	TRBV20-1	TRBJ2-3	few	CSASQTAGRYSTDTQYF	TGCAGTGCTTCCCAGACGGCGGGGAGATATAGCACAGATACGCAGTATTTT
TRBD2	TRBV24-1	TRBJ2-1	few	CATSDSLAGVSYNEQFF	TGTGCCACCAGTGATTCACTAGCGGGAGTATCCTACAATGAGCAGTTCTTC
.	TRBV20-1	TRBJ1-4	many	CSALTGQTTNEKLFF	TGCAGTGCTTTAACCGGACAGACAACTAATGAAAAACTGTTTTTT
.	TRBV7-2	TRBJ1-2	.	CASSESWGDTSHYGYTF	TGTGCCAGCAGCGAATCTTGGGGGGACACCTCCCACTATGGCTACACCTTC
.	TRBV29-1	TRBJ2-2	many	CSVEVRFPGELFF	TGCAGCGTTGAGGTTAGGTTCCCCGGGGAGCTGTTTTTT
TRBD2	TRBV30	TRBJ2-3	many	CAWMIAGGPWSRTDTQYF	TGTGCCTGGATGATAGCGGGAGGCCCCTGGAGTCGCACAGATACGCAGTATTTT
.	TRBV21-1	TRBJ2-7	.	CASTSTGGKIRSYEQYF	TGTGCCAGCACCTCCACGGGAGGAAAGATACGGTCCTACGAGCAGTACTTC
.	TRBV7-9	TRBJ2-2	many	CASSLASGAGELFF	TGTGCCAGCAGCTTAGCGTCGGGAGCGGGGGAGCTGTTTTTT
.	TRBV29-1	TRBJ2-7	few	CSVIMTDPLYEQYF	TGCAGCGTTATAATGACAGATCCCCTCTACGAGCAGTACTTC
.	TRBV28	TRBJ1-3	many	CASSRQHTIYF	TGTGCCAGCAGCCGACAGCACACCATATATTTT
.	TRBV29-1	TRBJ2-3	.	CSVGEGTSTDTQYF	TGCAGCGTGGGCGAGGGGACAAGCACAGATACGCAGTATTTT
TRBD1	TRBV7-3	TRBJ2-2	.	CASSLSGGSTGELFF	TGTGCCAGCAGCTTATCAGGGGGCAGTACCGGGGAGCTGTTTTTT
TRBD1	TRBV18	TRBJ2-7	many	CASSPGRGLHEQYF	TGTGCCAGCTCACCAGGCAGGGGGCTCCACGAGCAGTACTTC
.	TRBV29-1	TRBJ1-4	many	CSVEGDEKLFF	TGCAGCGTTGAGGGGGATGAAAAACTGTTTTTT
TRBD2	TRBV27	TRBJ2-7	many	CASSMETSSHEQYF	TGTGCCAGCAGCATGGAGACTAGCAGCCACGAGCAGTACTTC
TRBD1	TRBV28	TRBJ2-7	.	CASSSQGADYEQYF	TGTGCCAGCAGTTCACAGGGGGCGGACTACGAGCAGTACTTC
.	TRBV24-1	TRBJ2-7	many	CAISDRIRTRPYEQYF	TGTGCCATCAGTGACCGCATAAGGACAAGACCCTACGAGCAGTACTTC
.	TRBV5-1	TRBJ2-5	.	CASSLPTEETQYF	TGCGCCAGCAGCTTGCCGACCGAAGAGACCCAGTACTTC
TRBD1	TRBV28	TRBJ1-1	.	CASSRTGQAFF	TGTGCCAGCAGTAGGACAGGGCAAGCTTTCTTT
TRBD2	TRBV11-2	TRBJ2-3	.	CASSLDVGVAGRWGTQYF	TGTGCCAGCAGCTTAGATGTCGGAGTAGCGGGAAGGTGGGGTACGCAGTATTTT
.	TRBV24-1	TRBJ2-3	many	CATSSGTDTQYF	TGTGCCACCAGCAGTGGCACAGATACGCAGTATTTT